These 10 T cell receptor beta chains were sequenced from one sample in a study of regulatory T cells in long-lasting Graves disease (dated by TCRdb to the early 2020s). What the time point label conveys for this sample: newly diagnosed GD, antithyroid drugs for less than 3 months. RNA was extracted from PBMCs in TRIzol for both TCR sequencing and RNA sequencing. The library was prepared using multiplex PCR. For sequencing, an Illumina HiSeq 4000 was employed. CDR3 regions were amplified by Arm-PCR with iRepertoire HTBI primers to construct TCR beta libraries. The public sequencing data were trimmed at Q25 with fastp and processed into clonotypes with MiXCR by TCRdb, which kept only in-frame beta chains. Here each entry gathers all rows of one CDR3 protein and keeps the most common genes and DNA. The sample table shows a few hundred thousand distinct CDR3 sequences, and approximately 15% are seen once. The ten largest make up over 7.5% of the sample.

The data also belong to a second study, concerning T cells in Graves' hyperthyroidism and ophthalmopathy.

Source: peripheral blood mononuclear cells (PBMCs), taken at new diagnosis, from a patient treated with antithyroid drugs. These TCRs come from a woman aged 40 to 50 with Graves disease. Donor details come from another sample of the same person, matched by shared clones.

Turning to this clonotype: A read error may explain this, as a much larger clone is one base away. The V call is TRBV11-2, the J call TRBJ2-2; D is undetermined. V lost 4 bases and J 3 bases, leaving 15 bases between the germline ends. The germline V gene encodes CDR1 SGHAT and CDR2 FQNNGV. The CDR3 length is 16 residues. CDR3 loop: CASSSRSAADTGELFF. As DNA, the CDR3 is TGTGCCAGCAGCTCCCGCTCCGCAGCTGACACCGGGGAGCTGTTTTTT.

This clonotype has at least ten counts. The germline gene is not matched at one end of the junction; a read error may be the cause. The gene calls are TRBV29-1 and TRBJ2-7; possibly TRBD1 for D (5 bases). The CDR3 is 12 residues long. CDR1 SQVTM and CDR2 ANQGSEA come from the germline V gene. CDR3 coding DNA: TGCAGCGTTCAAGACAGTCCCTACGAGCAGTACTTC. Its translation: CSVQDSPYEQYF.

At least ten counts were recorded for this clonotype. This sequence joins TRBV10-2 and TRBJ1-1, with TRBD1 matching 9 bases. Germline CDR1 and CDR2: WSHSY and SAAADI. The CDR3 is made up of 14 amino acids. Trimming removed 2 bases from V and 5 bases from J; junction bases left unmatched: 3. The CDR3 sequence is CASSENRGHTEAFF. CDR3 nucleotides: TGCGCCAGCAGTGAGAACAGGGGGCATACTGAAGCTTTCTTT.

This rearrangement joins TRBV6-9 to TRBJ1-2; TRBD1 aligns across 11 bases. There are 16 residues in the CDR3. The germline CDR1 and CDR2 sequences are MNHGY and SVAAGI. The V segment lost 3 bases and the J segment 7 bases; nucleotides outside the gene matches: 10. The DNA for the CDR3 is TGTGCCAGCAGTTACGGAACCCGGGACAGGGGGATTGGCTACACCTTC. It yields the protein CASSYGTRDRGIGYTF.

This clonotype was picked up a small number of times. The gene calls are TRBV7-9 and TRBJ2-2; D perhaps matches TRBD2 (6 bases). V was trimmed by 3 bases and J by 0 bases, leaving 11 bases between them. CDR3 length: 16 amino acids. Germline CDR1 SEHNR, CDR2 FQNEAQ (reference sequence). The CDR3, as DNA: TGTGCCAGCAGCTTGTGGGGGAGGCCGAACACCGGGGAGCTGTTTTTT. Protein product: CASSLWGRPNTGELFF.

Many counts were recorded for this clonotype. The V and J genes are TRBV29-1 and TRBJ1-1; 7 nucleotides line up with TRBD1. This CDR3 is built from 14 residues. The junction had 8 bases not matched to a gene; V was cut back by 6 bases and J by 1 base. Per germline, CDR1 SQVTM and CDR2 ANQGSEA. The CDR3 protein is CSVDQGEGNTEAFF. CDR3 coding DNA: TGCAGCGTCGACCAGGGGGAGGGGAACACTGAAGCTTTCTTT.

This clonotype has a count of ten or more. CDR3 DNA sequence: TGTGCCAGCAGTGAAATGGTGGGAAGTGATTCACCCCTCCACTTT. Translating gives CASSEMVGSDSPLHF. The chain joins TRBV2 to TRBJ1-6; D is unclear. This CDR3 has 15 residues. Germline V CDR1 and CDR2: SNHLY, FYNNEI. The V end lost 2 bases, the J end lost 8 bases, and 13 bases lay between the germline ends.

This clonotype showed up many times. The V and J genes are TRBV28 and TRBJ2-7; no reliable D call. V lost 6 bases and J 5 bases, leaving 17 bases between the germline ends. Germline lookup yields CDR1 MDHEN and CDR2 SYDVKM. The CDR3 sequence is 14 residues long. The CDR3 loop reads CASSQLVEIHEQYF. DNA of the CDR3: TGTGCCAGCAGCCAACTGGTAGAAATTCACGAGCAGTACTTC.

This clonotype was counted many times. The chain employs TRBV7-6 and TRBJ2-7, with 8 bases matching TRBD2. The CDR3 consists of 17 residues. After removal of 1 base from V and 2 bases from J, the junction contained 10 bases not matched to a gene. Looked up from germline, CDR1 is SGHVS and CDR2 is FNYEAQ. The DNA for the CDR3 is TGTGCCAGCAGCTTAGGTCCCGGACTAGCTGAGACCTACGAGCAGTACTTC. It codes for CASSLGPGLAETYEQYF.

The table lists this clonotype with many counts. This rearrangement joins TRBV12-3 or TRBV12-4 to TRBJ1-1; D gene uncertain. This CDR3 contains 11 residues. V dropped 5 bases and J dropped 1 base, with 2 bases sitting between them. The CDR3 sequence is CASSENTEAFF. The DNA of the CDR3 is TGTGCCAGCAGTGAGAACACTGAAGCTTTCTTT.